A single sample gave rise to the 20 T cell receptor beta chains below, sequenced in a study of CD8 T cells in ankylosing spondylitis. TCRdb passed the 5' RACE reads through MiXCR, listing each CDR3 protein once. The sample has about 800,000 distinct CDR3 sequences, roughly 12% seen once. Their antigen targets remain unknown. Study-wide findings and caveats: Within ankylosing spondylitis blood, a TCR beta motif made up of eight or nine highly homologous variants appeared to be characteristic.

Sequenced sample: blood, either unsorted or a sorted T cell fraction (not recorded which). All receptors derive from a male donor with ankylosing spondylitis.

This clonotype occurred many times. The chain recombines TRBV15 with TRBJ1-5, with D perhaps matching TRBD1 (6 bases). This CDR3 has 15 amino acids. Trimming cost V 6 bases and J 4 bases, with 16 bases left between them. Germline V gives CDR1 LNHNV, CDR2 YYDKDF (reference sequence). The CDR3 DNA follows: TGTGCCACCAGGGGGGGGGCGAGGCCGAATCAGCCCCAGCATTTT. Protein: CATRGGARPNQPQHF.

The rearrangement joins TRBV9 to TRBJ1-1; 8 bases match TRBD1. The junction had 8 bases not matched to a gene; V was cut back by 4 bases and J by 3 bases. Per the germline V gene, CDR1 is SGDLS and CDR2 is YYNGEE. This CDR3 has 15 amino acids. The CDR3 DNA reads TGTGCCAGCAGCCCCAGGACAGGGATGTACACTGAAGCTTTCTTT. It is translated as CASSPRTGMYTEAFF.

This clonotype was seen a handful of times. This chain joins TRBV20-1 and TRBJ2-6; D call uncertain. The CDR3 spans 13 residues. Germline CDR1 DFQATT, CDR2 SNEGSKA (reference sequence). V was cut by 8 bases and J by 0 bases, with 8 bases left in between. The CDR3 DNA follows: TGCAGTACAAGGAGCTCTGGGGCCAACGTCCTGACTTTC. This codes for CSTRSSGANVLTF.

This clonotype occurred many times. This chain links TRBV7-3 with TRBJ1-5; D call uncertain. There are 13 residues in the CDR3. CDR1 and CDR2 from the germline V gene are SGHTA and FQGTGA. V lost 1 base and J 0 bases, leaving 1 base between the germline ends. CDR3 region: CASSLSSNQPQHF. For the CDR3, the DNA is TGTGCCAGCAGCTTAAGTAGCAATCAGCCCCAGCATTTT.

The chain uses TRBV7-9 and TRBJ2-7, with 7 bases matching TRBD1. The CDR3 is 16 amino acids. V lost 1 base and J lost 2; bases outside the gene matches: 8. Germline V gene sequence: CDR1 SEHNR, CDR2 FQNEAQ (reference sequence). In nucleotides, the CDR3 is TGTGCCAGCAGCTTAGATGCGACAGGGTTGGCCTACGAGCAGTACTTC. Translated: CASSLDATGLAYEQYF.

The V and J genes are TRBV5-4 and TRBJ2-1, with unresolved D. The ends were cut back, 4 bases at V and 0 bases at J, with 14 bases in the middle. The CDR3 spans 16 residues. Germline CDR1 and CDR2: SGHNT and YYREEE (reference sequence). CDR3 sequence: CASSPGLVCSYNEQFF. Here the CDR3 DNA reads TGTGCCAGCAGCCCTGGGCTGGTTTGCTCCTACAATGAGCAGTTCTTC.

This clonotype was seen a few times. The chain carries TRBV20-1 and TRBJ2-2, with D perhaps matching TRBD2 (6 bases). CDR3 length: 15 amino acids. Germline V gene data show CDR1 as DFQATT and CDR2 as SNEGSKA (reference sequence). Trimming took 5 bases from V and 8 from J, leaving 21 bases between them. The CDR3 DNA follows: TGCAGTGCTTCCAGCCCGAGGAGGGCCGAAGGGGAGCTGTTTTTT. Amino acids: CSASSPRRAEGELFF.

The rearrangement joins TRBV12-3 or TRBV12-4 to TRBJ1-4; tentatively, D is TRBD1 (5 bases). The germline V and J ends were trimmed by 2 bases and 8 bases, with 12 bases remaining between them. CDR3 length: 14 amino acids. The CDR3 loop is CASSLRGGEEKLFF. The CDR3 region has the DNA TGTGCCAGCAGTTTACGGGGGGGGGAAGAAAAACTGTTTTTT.

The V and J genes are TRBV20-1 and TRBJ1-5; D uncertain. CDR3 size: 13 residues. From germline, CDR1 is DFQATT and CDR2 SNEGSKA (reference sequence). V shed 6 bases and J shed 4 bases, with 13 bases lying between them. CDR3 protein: CSASRVLNQPQHF. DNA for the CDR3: TGCAGTGCGAGTAGGGTCCTTAATCAGCCCCAGCATTTT.

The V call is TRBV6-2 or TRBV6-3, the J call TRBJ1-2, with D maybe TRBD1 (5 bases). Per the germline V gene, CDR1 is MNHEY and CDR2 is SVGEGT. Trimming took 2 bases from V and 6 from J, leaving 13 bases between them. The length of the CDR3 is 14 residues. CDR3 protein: CASSYVGTPNGYTF. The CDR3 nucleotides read TGTGCCAGCAGTTACGTCGGGACCCCGAATGGCTACACCTTC.

CDR3 in DNA: TGCAGTGCTAGAGGTTACGGGACACCGAACACCGGGGAGCTGTTTTTT. Residues: CSARGYGTPNTGELFF. The rearrangement links TRBV20-1 to TRBJ2-2; D is perhaps TRBD1 (6 bases). The CDR3 is 16 residues long. Trimming took 1 base from V and 0 from J, leaving 12 bases between them. Looked up from germline, CDR1 is DFQATT and CDR2 is SNEGSKA (reference sequence).

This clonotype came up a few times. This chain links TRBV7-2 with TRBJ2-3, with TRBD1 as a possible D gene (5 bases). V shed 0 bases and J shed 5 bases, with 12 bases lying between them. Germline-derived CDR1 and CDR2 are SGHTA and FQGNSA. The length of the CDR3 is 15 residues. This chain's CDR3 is CASSLALGAEDTQYF. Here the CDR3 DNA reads TGTGCCAGCAGCTTAGCTTTAGGGGCTGAAGATACGCAGTATTTT.

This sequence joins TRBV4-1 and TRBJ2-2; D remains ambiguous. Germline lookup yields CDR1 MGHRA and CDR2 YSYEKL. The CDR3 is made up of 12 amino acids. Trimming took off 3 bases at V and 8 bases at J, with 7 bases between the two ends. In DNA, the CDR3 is TGCGCCAGCAGCCACGCATTAGGGGAGCTGTTTTTT. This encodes CASSHALGELFF.

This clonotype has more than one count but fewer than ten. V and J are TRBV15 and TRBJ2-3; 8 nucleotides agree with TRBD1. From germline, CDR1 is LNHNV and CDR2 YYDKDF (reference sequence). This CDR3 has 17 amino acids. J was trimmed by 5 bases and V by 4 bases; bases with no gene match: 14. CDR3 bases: TGTGCCACCAGCACACTTTCGGCAGGGGGCCAGGGAGATACGCAGTATTTT. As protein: CATSTLSAGGQGDTQYF.

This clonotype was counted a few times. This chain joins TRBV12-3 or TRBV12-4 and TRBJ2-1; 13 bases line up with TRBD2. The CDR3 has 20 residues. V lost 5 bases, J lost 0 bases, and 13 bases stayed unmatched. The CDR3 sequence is CASSAFRLAGGPSSYNEQFF. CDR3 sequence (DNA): TGTGCCAGCAGTGCATTCCGACTAGCGGGAGGACCCAGCTCCTACAATGAGCAGTTCTTC.

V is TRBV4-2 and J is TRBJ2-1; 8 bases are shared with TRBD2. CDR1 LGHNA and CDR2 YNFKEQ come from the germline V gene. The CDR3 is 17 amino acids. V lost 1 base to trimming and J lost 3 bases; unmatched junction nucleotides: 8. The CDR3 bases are TGTGCCAGCAGCCAAGTGAGCGGGAGCCCTAACTACAATGAGCAGTTCTTC. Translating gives CASSQVSGSPNYNEQFF.

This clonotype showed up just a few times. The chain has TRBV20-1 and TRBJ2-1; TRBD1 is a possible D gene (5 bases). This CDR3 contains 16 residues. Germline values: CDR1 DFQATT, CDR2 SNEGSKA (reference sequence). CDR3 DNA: TGCAGAGGGAAGGGGATTTCAATCAGCTCCTACAATGAGCAGTTCTTC. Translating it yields CRGKGISISSYNEQFF.

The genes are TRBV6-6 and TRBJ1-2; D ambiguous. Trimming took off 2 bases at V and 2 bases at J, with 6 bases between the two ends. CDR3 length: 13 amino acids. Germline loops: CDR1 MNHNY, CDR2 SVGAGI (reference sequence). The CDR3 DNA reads TGTGCCAGCAGTTACGGGAACAACTATGGCTACACCTTC. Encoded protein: CASSYGNNYGYTF.

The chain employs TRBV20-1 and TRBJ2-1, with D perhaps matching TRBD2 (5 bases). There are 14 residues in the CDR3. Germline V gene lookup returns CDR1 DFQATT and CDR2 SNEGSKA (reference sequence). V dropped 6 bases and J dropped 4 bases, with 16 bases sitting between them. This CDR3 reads CSAREGLDYNEQFF. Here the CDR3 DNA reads TGCAGTGCGCGAGAAGGACTCGATTACAATGAGCAGTTCTTC.

CDR3: CSVDGPRTGSDEQYF. DNA for the CDR3: TGCAGCGTTGATGGTCCAAGGACAGGGAGCGACGAGCAGTACTTC. The chain is built from TRBV29-1 and TRBJ2-7; 8 nucleotides agree with TRBD1. Unmatched junction bases numbered 12, after V lost 3 bases and J lost 5 bases. The CDR3 totals 15 residues. Germline lookup yields CDR1 SQVTM and CDR2 ANQGSEA.